This T cell receptor (beta chain) is drawn from a study of blood T cell repertoires in COVID-19. Whole-study context: The United States, Italy and Spain provided the acute and convalescent COVID-19 samples. T cells, B-cell-depleted T cells, or PBMCs provided the cDNA or gDNA that served as material.

Study processing details: From reference gene primer amplification, estimates of nucleated cell counts were derived. Clones were read by immunoSEQ multiplex PCR, and TCRdb kept only the in-frame ones, dropping some. Clone size and V and J calls were adopted from that table, with D and trimming inferred from the DNA. Of about 93,000 clones in the sample, almost 80% were seen once. Germline lookup yields CDR1 SGHRS and CDR2 YFSETQ. The CDR3 consists of 15 residues. V was cut by 4 bases and J by 6 bases, with 16 bases left in between. V and J are TRBV5-1 and TRBJ1-4, with a tentative D call TRBD1 (6 bases). This receptor was identified in a human donor in a cohort sampled during active COVID-19. The material sequenced was peripheral blood. CDR3 amino acids: CASSAGGGGYEKLFF. CDR3 nucleotide sequence: TGCGCCAGCAGCGCCGGGGGCGGGGGTTATGAAAAACTGTTTTTT.